The rows below give T cell receptor beta chains drawn from one sample of a study of cytomegalovirus exposure and HLA in healthy donors. Data came from immunoSEQ multiplex PCR; TCRdb stores just in-frame clones and leaves some out. Of 150,000 to 200,000 clones in the sample, around three quarters were seen once. The sample comprised PBMCs. These receptors were taken from a woman aged 45-59 years in good health and CMV-seronegative. CDR3s leave out the opening cysteine and the closing phenylalanine or tryptophan. The D gene is left open where the match is weak.

V,D,J,CDR3
TRBV18,TRBD1,TRBJ1-1,ASSPAEMTGIMNTEAF
TRBV6-5,-,TRBJ2-1,ASSYSGGLSYNEQF
TRBV5-1,TRBD2,-,ASSRGGYEQY
TRBV18,-,TRBJ1-5,ASSPQTGNQPQH
TRBV4-2,TRBD2,TRBJ2-7,ASSVGLAGGQGEQY
TRBV28,TRBD2,TRBJ2-5,ASKKIAGVLQETQY
TRBV2,-,TRBJ1-3,ASSEEGPGNTIY
TRBV6-5,-,TRBJ2-2,ASSSDTGELF
TRBV6-6,TRBD2,TRBJ2-5,ASGAGGGKTQY
TRBV29-1,-,TRBJ2-3,SVVWGDTQY
TRBV19,TRBD1,TRBJ1-6,ASSAGTGPNSPLH
TRBV29-1,TRBD1,TRBJ2-1,SAVQGQYNEQF
TRBV25-1,TRBD2,TRBJ2-3,ASSEYAGGPTDTQY
TRBV7-2,TRBD1,TRBJ2-7,ASSSQMTGPYEQY
TRBV9,TRBD1,TRBJ2-5,ASSRTTGAETQY
TRBV7-2,-,TRBJ2-1,ASSLGLGQF
TRBV15,-,TRBJ2-7,ATSRAGATYEQY
TRBV7-2,TRBD2,TRBJ2-3,ASSLASGGVSTDTQY
TRBV28,-,TRBJ1-1,ASSPGIQNTEAF
TRBV13,TRBD2,TRBJ2-1,ASSSGLAGGGNEQF
TRBV7-9,TRBD2,TRBJ2-7,ASSIPGLRHEQY
TRBV28,-,TRBJ2-1,ASISTGVGYNEQF
TRBV18,TRBD1,TRBJ1-4,ASSPRQGSATNEKLF
TRBV18,TRBD1,TRBJ1-1,ASFPTGARGSTEAF
TRBV7-2,TRBD1,-,ASSLMAGTGGYEQY
TRBV11-2,-,TRBJ2-4,ASSPQNIQY
TRBV9,-,TRBJ2-5,ASSGGGRGETQY
TRBV6-5,-,TRBJ1-3,ASSYSNRGNTIY
TRBV19,TRBD1,TRBJ1-2,ASSPKTGVGGYT
TRBV7-2,-,TRBJ1-1,ASSLGLRGQAF
TRBV4-3,-,TRBJ1-4,ASSQDTQSNEKLF
TRBV4-2,TRBD2,TRBJ2-5,ASSQEDSGTQETQY
TRBV9,TRBD2,TRBJ2-1,ASSVGGLVGHEQF
TRBV9,TRBD2,TRBJ2-2,ASSPRPAGAAGELF
TRBV5-1,-,TRBJ1-2,ASSLDVEAGYGYT
TRBV7-2,-,TRBJ1-2,ASSRGGYGYT
TRBV28,-,TRBJ2-7,ASLRDSYEQY
TRBV14,-,TRBJ1-1,ASSQDWGQTNTEAF
TRBV28,-,TRBJ2-4,ASTPGLVAKNIQY
TRBV15,-,TRBJ1-1,ATSRRGGTEAF
TRBV7-9,TRBD2,TRBJ2-3,ASIPTSRKDTQY
TRBV7-9,TRBD1,TRBJ1-2,ASSFGTGSNYGYT
TRBV6-5,TRBD1,TRBJ1-2,ASRAQGAGGYT
TRBV7-2,TRBD1,TRBJ2-2,ASSPTGGEAGELF
TRBV4-3,TRBD1,TRBJ1-4,ASSQEHRGNEKLF
TRBV6-1,TRBD1,TRBJ2-7,ASSAQRTGGDEQY
TRBV18,-,TRBJ2-7,ASSPGPAGEQY
TRBV6-5,-,TRBJ1-1,ASRPDQLNTEAF
TRBV29-1,TRBD1,TRBJ2-3,SVGQGHADTQY
TRBV11-2,TRBD1,TRBJ2-7,ASSLTSRDRGSYEQY
TRBV12-5,TRBD2,TRBJ2-1,ASGLDTSGRVNEQF
TRBV7-9,-,TRBJ1-2,ASRHQASGNGYT
TRBV7-9,-,TRBJ1-5,ASSLASQASSNQPQH
TRBV6-5,-,TRBJ1-1,ASKVGGRSEAF